The following is a TCR beta chain sequence with its context. This entry belongs to a study of blood T cell repertoires in COVID-19. The table came from immunoSEQ multiplex PCR; TCRdb's copy has only in-frame clones and leaves some out. This sample yields under 350,000 clones, of which around 89% are seen a single time; approximately 4.3% belongs to the top ten. This CDR3 contains 18 residues. Per the germline V gene, CDR1 is SGHNT and CDR2 is YYREEE (reference sequence). V lost 4 bases to trimming and J lost 4 bases; unmatched junction nucleotides: 9. The sequence was obtained from a middle-aged man with acute or convalescent COVID-19. This sequence joins TRBV5-4 and TRBJ2-3; 16 bases line up with TRBD2. The specimen was peripheral blood. The CDR3 sequence: CASSPGTSGGAFSDTQYF. For the CDR3, the DNA is TGTGCCAGCAGCCCTGGGACTAGCGGGGGGGCCTTTTCAGATACGCAGTATTTT.